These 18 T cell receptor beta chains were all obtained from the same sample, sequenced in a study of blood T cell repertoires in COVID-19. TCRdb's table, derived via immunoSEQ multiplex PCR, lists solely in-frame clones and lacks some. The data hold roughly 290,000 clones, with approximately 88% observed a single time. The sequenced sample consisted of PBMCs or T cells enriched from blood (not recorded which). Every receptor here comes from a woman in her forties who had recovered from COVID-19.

The CDR3, as DNA: TGTGCCAGCAGCGGTGGGACAGACAATGAGCAGTTCTTC. Translating it yields CASSGGTDNEQFF. This chain uses TRBV7-9 with TRBJ2-1; TRBD1 aligns across 7 bases. Germline V gene lookup returns CDR1 SEHNR and CDR2 FQNEAQ (reference sequence). V shed 5 bases, J shed 5 bases, and the junction held 3 bases outside the gene matches. The length of the CDR3 is 13 residues. The whole variable domain, filled in from reference TRBV7-9 and TRBJ2-1, reads DTGVSQNPRHKITKRGQNVTFRCDPISEHNRLYWYRQTLGQGPEFLTYFQNEAQLEKSRLLSDRFSAERPKGSFSTLEIQRTEQGDSAMYLCASSGGTDNEQFFGPGTRLTVL.

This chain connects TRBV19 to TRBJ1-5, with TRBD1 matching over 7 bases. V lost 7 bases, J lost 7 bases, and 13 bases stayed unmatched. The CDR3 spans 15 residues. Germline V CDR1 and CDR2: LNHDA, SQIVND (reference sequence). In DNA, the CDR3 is TGTGCCAGTATCCCAGGGGGGACAGCCCGGCAGCCCCAGCATTTT. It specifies CASIPGGTARQPQHF.

DNA of the CDR3: TGTGCCAGCAGCGAGACCGGAAGCGGGCGGTCCACCATATATTTT. This sequence encodes CASSETGSGRSTIYF. The chain joins TRBV11-2 to TRBJ1-3; no definite D call. The germline gives CDR1 SGHAT, CDR2 FQNNGV. The CDR3 spans 15 residues. Trimming left V 5 bases short and J 9 bases short, with 20 bases between.

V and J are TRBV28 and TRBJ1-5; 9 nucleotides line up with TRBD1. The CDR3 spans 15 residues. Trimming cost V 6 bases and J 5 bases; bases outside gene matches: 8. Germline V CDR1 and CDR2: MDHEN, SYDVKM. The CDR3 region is CASRHTGGGDQPQHF. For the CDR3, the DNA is TGTGCCAGCAGACACACAGGGGGCGGAGATCAGCCCCAGCATTTT.

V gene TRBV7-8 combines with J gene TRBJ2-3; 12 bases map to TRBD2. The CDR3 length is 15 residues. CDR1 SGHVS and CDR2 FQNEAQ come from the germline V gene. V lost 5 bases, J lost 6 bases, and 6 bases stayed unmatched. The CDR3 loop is CASSARLAGADTQYF. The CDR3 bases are TGTGCCAGCAGCGCCCGACTAGCGGGGGCGGATACGCAGTATTTT.

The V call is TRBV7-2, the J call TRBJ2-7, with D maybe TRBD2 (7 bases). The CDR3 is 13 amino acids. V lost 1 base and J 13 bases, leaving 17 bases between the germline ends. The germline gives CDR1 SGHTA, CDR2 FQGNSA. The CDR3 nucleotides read TGTGCCAGCAGCTTAGACAATTTCGGGGGGCGATACTTC. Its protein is CASSLDNFGGRYF.

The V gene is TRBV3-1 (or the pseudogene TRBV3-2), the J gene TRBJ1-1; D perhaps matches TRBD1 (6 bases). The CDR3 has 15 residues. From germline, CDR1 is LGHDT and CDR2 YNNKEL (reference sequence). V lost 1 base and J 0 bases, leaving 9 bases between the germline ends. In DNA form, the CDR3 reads TGTGCCAGCAGCCAAGGGGGGCGGATGAACACTGAAGCTTTCTTT. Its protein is CASSQGGRMNTEAFF.

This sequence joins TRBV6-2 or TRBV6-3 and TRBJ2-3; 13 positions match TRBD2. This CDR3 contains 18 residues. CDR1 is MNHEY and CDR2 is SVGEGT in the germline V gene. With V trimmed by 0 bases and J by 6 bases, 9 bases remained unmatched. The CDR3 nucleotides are TGTGCCAGCAGTTACTCGGGGACTAGCGGGACACTTCGGGATACGCAGTATTTT. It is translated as CASSYSGTSGTLRDTQYF.

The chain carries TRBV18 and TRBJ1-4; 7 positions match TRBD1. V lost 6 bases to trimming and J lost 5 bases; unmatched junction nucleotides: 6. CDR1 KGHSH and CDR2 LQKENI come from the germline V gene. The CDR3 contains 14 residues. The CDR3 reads CASSRQGHNEKLFF. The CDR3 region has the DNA TGTGCCAGCTCGCGACAGGGCCACAATGAAAAACTGTTTTTT. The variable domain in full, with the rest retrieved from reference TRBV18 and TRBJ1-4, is NAGVMQNPRHLVRRRGQEARLRCSPMKGHSHVYWYRQLPEEGLKFMVYLQKENIIDESGMPKERFSAEFPKEGPSILRIQQVVRGDSAAYFCASSRQGHNEKLFFGSGTQLSVL.

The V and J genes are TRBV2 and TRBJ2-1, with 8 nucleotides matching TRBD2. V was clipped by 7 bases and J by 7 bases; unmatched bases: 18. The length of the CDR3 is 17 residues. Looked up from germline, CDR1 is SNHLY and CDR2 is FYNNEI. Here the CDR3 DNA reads TGTGCCAGCACCCCGGGAGAAGGGACTAGAAGAGTGAATGAGCAGTTCTTC. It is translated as CASTPGEGTRRVNEQFF.

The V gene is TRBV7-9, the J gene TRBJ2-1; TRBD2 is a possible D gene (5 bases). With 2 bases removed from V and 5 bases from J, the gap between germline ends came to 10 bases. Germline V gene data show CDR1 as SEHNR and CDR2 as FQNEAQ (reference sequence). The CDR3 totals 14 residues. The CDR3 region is CASSLRGEDNEQFF. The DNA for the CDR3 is TGTGCCAGCAGCTTACGGGGAGAAGACAATGAGCAGTTCTTC.

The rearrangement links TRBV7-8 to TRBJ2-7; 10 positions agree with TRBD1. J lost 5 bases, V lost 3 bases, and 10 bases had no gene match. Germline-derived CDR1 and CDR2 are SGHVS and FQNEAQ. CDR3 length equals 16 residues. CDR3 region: CASSLAGTGVKHEQYF. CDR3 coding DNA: TGTGCCAGCAGCTTGGCCGGGACAGGGGTTAAGCACGAGCAGTACTTC.

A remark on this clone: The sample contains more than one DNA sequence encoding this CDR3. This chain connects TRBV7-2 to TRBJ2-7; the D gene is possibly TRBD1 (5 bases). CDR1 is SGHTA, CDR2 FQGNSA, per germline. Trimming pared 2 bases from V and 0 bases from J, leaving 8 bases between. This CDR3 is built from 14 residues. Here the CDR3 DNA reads TGTGCCAGCAGCTTACTCGGACACTCCTACGAGCAGTACTTC. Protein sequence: CASSLLGHSYEQYF.

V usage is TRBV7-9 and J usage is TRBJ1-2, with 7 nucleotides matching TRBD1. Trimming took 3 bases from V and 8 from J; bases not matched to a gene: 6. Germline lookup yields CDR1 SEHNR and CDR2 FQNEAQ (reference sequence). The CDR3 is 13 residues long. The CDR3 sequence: CASSLGQPFGYTF. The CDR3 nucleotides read TGTGCCAGCAGCTTGGGACAGCCATTCGGCTACACCTTC.

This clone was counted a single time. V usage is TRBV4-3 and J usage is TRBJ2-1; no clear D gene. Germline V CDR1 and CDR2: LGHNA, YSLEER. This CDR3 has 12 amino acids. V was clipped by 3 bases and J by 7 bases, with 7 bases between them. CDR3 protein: CASSQVGNEQFF. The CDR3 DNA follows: TGCGCCAGCAGCCAGGTCGGGAATGAGCAGTTCTTC.

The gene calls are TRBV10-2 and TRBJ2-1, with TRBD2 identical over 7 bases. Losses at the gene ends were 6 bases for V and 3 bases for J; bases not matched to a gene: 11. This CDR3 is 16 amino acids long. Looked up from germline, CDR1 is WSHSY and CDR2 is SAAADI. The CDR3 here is CASRGGSGNYYNEQFF. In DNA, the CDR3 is TGCGCCAGCAGAGGAGGGAGCGGGAACTACTACAATGAGCAGTTCTTC.

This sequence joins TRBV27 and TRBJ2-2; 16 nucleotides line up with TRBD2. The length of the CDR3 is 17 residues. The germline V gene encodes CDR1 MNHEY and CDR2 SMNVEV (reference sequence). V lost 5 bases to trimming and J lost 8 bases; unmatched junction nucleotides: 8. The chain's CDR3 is CASSRPGLAGGGGELFF. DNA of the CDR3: TGTGCCAGCAGTCGACCGGGACTAGCGGGAGGGGGTGGGGAGCTGTTTTTT.

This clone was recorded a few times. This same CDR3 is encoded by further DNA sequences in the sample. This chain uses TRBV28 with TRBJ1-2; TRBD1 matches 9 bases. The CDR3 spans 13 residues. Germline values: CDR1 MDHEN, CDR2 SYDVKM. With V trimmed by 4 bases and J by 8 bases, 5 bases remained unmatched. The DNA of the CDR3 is TGTGCCAGCAGTTGGGGACAGGGAAGGGGCTACACCTTC. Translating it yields CASSWGQGRGYTF.